A selection of T cell receptor beta chains follows, all from one sample in a study of T cell changes during pregnancy in multiple sclerosis. Data came from immunoSEQ multiplex PCR; TCRdb stores just in-frame clones and leaves some out. This table holds under 55,000 clones, approximately 91% found once. Sequencing was carried out using PBMCs (not recorded whether the cells were cultured). These receptors were taken from a female donor with multiple sclerosis, enrolled in a pregnancy study. Each CDR3 is given with its conserved first and last residue. D genes are given only for firm matches. Not every row has a clone size; where given, it reads once, few, many or a size class.

j_call: TRBJ2-3
d_call: .
clone_size: .
v_call: TRBV11-1
cdr3_aa: CASTDEGQLTDTQYF
cdr3_nt: TGTGCCAGCACCGATGAAGGACAGCTCACAGATACGCAGTATTTT

j_call: TRBJ1-5
d_call: .
clone_size: .
v_call: TRBV6-1
cdr3_aa: CAAERNKGVSQPQHF
cdr3_nt: TGTGCCGCGGAGCGGAACAAGGGGGTCTCTCAGCCCCAGCATTTT

j_call: TRBJ2-1
d_call: .
clone_size: once
v_call: TRBV6-5
cdr3_aa: CASSFDSYNEQFF
cdr3_nt: TGTGCCAGCAGTTTCGACAGCTACAATGAGCAGTTCTTC

j_call: TRBJ1-2
d_call: .
clone_size: .
v_call: TRBV5-4
cdr3_aa: CASSLEGVSNEGYTF
cdr3_nt: TGTGCCAGCAGCTTGGAGGGAGTCAGCAATGAGGGCTACACCTTC

j_call: TRBJ2-7
d_call: TRBD2
clone_size: .
v_call: TRBV6-5
cdr3_aa: CASISAGGYEQYF
cdr3_nt: TGTGCCAGCATATCAGCGGGAGGGTACGAGCAGTACTTC

j_call: TRBJ1-3
d_call: TRBD1
clone_size: .
v_call: TRBV19
cdr3_aa: CASSPNRDRGLGNTIYF
cdr3_nt: TGTGCCAGTAGTCCCAACCGGGACAGGGGGCTCGGAAACACCATATATTTT

j_call: TRBJ1-1
d_call: .
clone_size: .
v_call: TRBV30
cdr3_aa: CASQTEQLNTEAFF
cdr3_nt: TGTGCCAGCCAAACGGAACAGCTGAACACTGAAGCTTTCTTT

j_call: TRBJ1-1
d_call: .
clone_size: once
v_call: TRBV6-5
cdr3_aa: CASSIGGVAEAFF
cdr3_nt: TGTGCCAGCAGCATAGGGGGTGTCGCCGAAGCTTTCTTT

j_call: TRBJ2-3
d_call: TRBD2
clone_size: .
v_call: TRBV25-1
cdr3_aa: CASSETSGRATDTQYF
cdr3_nt: TGTGCCAGCAGTGAGACTAGCGGGAGGGCCACAGATACGCAGTATTTT

j_call: TRBJ1-2
d_call: .
clone_size: few
v_call: TRBV19
cdr3_aa: CASSIFQNYGYTF
cdr3_nt: TGTGCCAGTAGTATTTTCCAGAACTATGGCTACACCTTC

j_call: TRBJ2-7
d_call: .
clone_size: .
v_call: TRBV28
cdr3_aa: CATRGGSGWEQYF
cdr3_nt: TGTGCGACCAGGGGCGGCTCGGGGTGGGAGCAGTACTTC

j_call: TRBJ2-3
d_call: .
clone_size: .
v_call: TRBV13
cdr3_aa: CASSSPNTDTQYF
cdr3_nt: TGTGCCAGCAGCTCTCCAAACACAGATACGCAGTATTTT

j_call: TRBJ2-1
d_call: .
clone_size: .
v_call: TRBV6-6
cdr3_aa: CASSYGGEQFF
cdr3_nt: TGTGCCAGCAGTTACGGCGGTGAGCAGTTCTTC

j_call: TRBJ1-2
d_call: .
clone_size: .
v_call: TRBV10-3
cdr3_aa: CAIREAGVEYGYTF
cdr3_nt: TGTGCCATCAGGGAAGCAGGGGTGGAGTATGGCTACACCTTC

j_call: TRBJ1-2
d_call: .
clone_size: .
v_call: TRBV10-3
cdr3_aa: CAISESGRNYGYTF
cdr3_nt: TGTGCCATCAGTGAGTCGGGTAGGAACTATGGCTACACCTTC

j_call: TRBJ2-3
d_call: TRBD2
clone_size: .
v_call: TRBV9
cdr3_aa: CASSVVGGGTSGRAGTDTQYF
cdr3_nt: TGTGCCAGCAGCGTAGTAGGCGGGGGGACTAGCGGGAGGGCCGGCACAGATACGCAGTATTTT

j_call: TRBJ1-5
d_call: .
clone_size: .
v_call: TRBV10-3
cdr3_aa: CAISDEQNQPQHF
cdr3_nt: TGTGCCATCAGTGACGAGCAGAATCAGCCCCAGCATTTT

j_call: TRBJ1-2
d_call: .
clone_size: .
v_call: TRBV5-1
cdr3_aa: CASSPWGGYGYTF
cdr3_nt: TGCGCCAGCAGCCCCTGGGGGGGCTATGGCTACACCTTC

j_call: TRBJ1-4
d_call: TRBD1
clone_size: .
v_call: TRBV5-4
cdr3_aa: CASSPYTGDGNEKLFF
cdr3_nt: TGTGCCAGCAGCCCTTATACAGGGGATGGTAATGAAAAACTGTTTTTT

j_call: TRBJ2-5
d_call: TRBD2
clone_size: .
v_call: TRBV27
cdr3_aa: CASTTSGRETQYF
cdr3_nt: TGTGCCAGCACGACTAGCGGGAGGGAGACCCAGTACTTC

j_call: TRBJ1-3
d_call: .
clone_size: few
v_call: TRBV4-2
cdr3_aa: CASSQGPTGAGNTIYF
cdr3_nt: TGTGCCAGCAGCCAAGGACCGACAGGAGCTGGAAACACCATATATTTT

j_call: TRBJ2-5
d_call: .
clone_size: .
v_call: TRBV10-3
cdr3_aa: CAIRDSFGETQYF
cdr3_nt: TGTGCCATCAGGGACAGTTTTGGGGAGACCCAGTACTTC

j_call: TRBJ2-7
d_call: .
clone_size: .
v_call: TRBV6-1
cdr3_aa: CASSEAPGYTASYEQYF
cdr3_nt: TGTGCCAGCAGTGAAGCGCCAGGCTATACAGCGTCCTACGAGCAGTACTTC

j_call: TRBJ2-7
d_call: .
clone_size: once
v_call: TRBV5-4
cdr3_aa: CASSRDFTYEQYF
cdr3_nt: TGTGCCAGCAGCAGGGACTTCACCTACGAGCAGTACTTC

j_call: TRBJ2-1
d_call: TRBD2
clone_size: once
v_call: TRBV7-2
cdr3_aa: CASSSLAGPYNEQFF
cdr3_nt: TGTGCCAGCAGCTCTCTAGCGGGACCGTACAATGAGCAGTTCTTC

j_call: TRBJ1-5
d_call: .
clone_size: .
v_call: TRBV9
cdr3_aa: CASSVGDTGPQPQHF
cdr3_nt: TGTGCCAGCAGCGTAGGAGACACTGGACCTCAGCCCCAGCATTTT

j_call: TRBJ1-5
d_call: .
clone_size: .
v_call: TRBV19
cdr3_aa: CASSTVEGVQPQHF
cdr3_nt: TGTGCCAGTAGTACAGTCGAAGGGGTTCAGCCCCAGCATTTT

j_call: TRBJ1-1
d_call: .
clone_size: .
v_call: TRBV6-1
cdr3_aa: CASSESRVRNTEAFF
cdr3_nt: TGTGCCAGCAGTGAAAGTAGGGTTAGGAACACTGAAGCTTTCTTT

j_call: TRBJ1-2
d_call: .
clone_size: .
v_call: TRBV27
cdr3_aa: CASSPAQTNYGYTF
cdr3_nt: TGTGCCAGCAGCCCCGCGCAGACCAACTATGGCTACACCTTC

j_call: TRBJ2-3
d_call: .
clone_size: once
v_call: TRBV10-1
cdr3_aa: CASSESLRSTDTQYF
cdr3_nt: TGCGCCAGCAGTGAGTCGCTCCGTTCCACAGATACGCAGTATTTT

j_call: TRBJ2-2
d_call: TRBD2
clone_size: .
v_call: TRBV11-2
cdr3_aa: CASSFEFGWEGLTGELFF
cdr3_nt: TGTGCCAGCAGCTTCGAGTTTGGGTGGGAGGGTTTGACCGGGGAGCTGTTTTTT

j_call: TRBJ1-6
d_call: TRBD1
clone_size: .
v_call: TRBV7-2
cdr3_aa: CASSPGQGVSPLHF
cdr3_nt: TGTGCCAGCAGCCCGGGACAGGGCGTTTCACCCCTCCACTTT

j_call: TRBJ2-3
d_call: TRBD2
clone_size: .
v_call: TRBV13
cdr3_aa: CASSLLRGRAQTGRVDTQYF
cdr3_nt: TGTGCCAGCAGCCTACTCCGCGGGAGGGCGCAGACGGGTCGCGTAGATACGCAGTATTTT

j_call: TRBJ2-4
d_call: .
clone_size: .
v_call: TRBV4-3
cdr3_aa: CASSTGPTVSAKNIQYF
cdr3_nt: TGCGCCAGCAGCACGGGACCGACGGTTTCAGCCAAAAACATTCAGTACTTC

j_call: TRBJ1-1
d_call: .
clone_size: .
v_call: TRBV30
cdr3_aa: CAWSDGANTEAFF
cdr3_nt: TGTGCCTGGAGTGACGGGGCGAACACTGAAGCTTTCTTT

j_call: TRBJ2-3
d_call: TRBD1
clone_size: .
v_call: TRBV6-5
cdr3_aa: CASSSGQGGDTQYF
cdr3_nt: TGTGCCAGCAGTTCAGGACAGGGAGGAGATACGCAGTATTTT

j_call: TRBJ1-1
d_call: .
clone_size: .
v_call: TRBV11-2
cdr3_aa: CASSARQYTEAFF
cdr3_nt: TGTGCCAGCAGCGCCAGACAGTACACTGAAGCTTTCTTT

j_call: TRBJ1-2
d_call: .
clone_size: .
v_call: TRBV2
cdr3_aa: CASSESQSTYGYTF
cdr3_nt: TGTGCCAGCAGTGAAAGTCAGAGCACCTATGGCTACACCTTC

j_call: TRBJ2-2
d_call: .
clone_size: .
v_call: TRBV5-4
cdr3_aa: CASSFLVTGELFF
cdr3_nt: TGTGCCAGCAGCTTTTTGGTGACCGGGGAGCTGTTTTTT